This T cell receptor beta chain was retrieved from a study of blood T cells in healthy people across ages. In its sample, this clonotype was seen many times. Together with a sample-barcoded 5' primer, a J-beta primer mix was included in a second PCR lasting about 6 to 12 cycles. TCRdb analysed the 5' RACE reads with MiXCR anew, one entry per CDR3 protein. The table shows over 550,000 distinct CDR3 sequences, with less than 35% occurring only once. Sequenced: blood. The clonotype comes from a woman aged 80 or over in good health.

The CDR3 here is CSARQQGAREQYF. CDR3 nucleotide sequence: TGCAGTGCTAGGCAACAGGGGGCGCGAGAGCAGTACTTC. The chain uses TRBV20-1 and TRBJ2-7, with 9 bases fitting TRBD1. V was pared by 3 bases and J by 7 bases, with 7 bases of the junction left unmatched. The length of the CDR3 is 13 residues. CDR1 is DFQATT, CDR2 SNEGSKA, per germline (reference sequence).